Included here is one TCR beta chain sequence, with context. The antigen it binds to is not known. The record has no base qualities; no much larger clone is one base away. The data originate from a study of blood T cell repertoires in COVID-19 (dated by TCRdb to about 2020). A note on the overall study: Samples covering the acute and convalescent phases of COVID-19 were provided by collaborators in the United States, Italy and Spain. The material from the prospective study consisted of cDNA or gDNA derived from T cells, B-cell-depleted T cells, or PBMCs. Deeply sampled blood TCRbeta repertoires from subjects exposed to, actively infected with, or recovered from COVID-19 were included in the dataset. A freely available public database, intended as a resource for researchers studying the immune response to SARS-CoV-2, is where the repertoires were released. The samples were drawn from the first 160 participants of the ongoing ImmuneRACE study and from 950 to 1,500 subjects provided by 6 global collaborators. Sample metadata almost always included a de-identified subject ID, COVID-19 status, age in years and sex. Where HLA class I and class II types were available, the types were taken from metadata supplied by the sample provider, not from assay-based typing.

Participants in the prospective study were aged roughly 18 to 100 years, lived in under 30 United States geographic areas, and enrolled through a virtual design. In the prospective study, cohorts were assigned on the basis of participant-reported clinical history obtained from a screening survey and a study questionnaire. In the prospective study, whole blood, serum and a nasopharyngeal or oropharyngeal swab were collected from each participant by mobile phlebotomists. Participants in the prospective study had the option to provide additional blood draws and questionnaires over an approximately 2-month period. Blood samples from the prospective study were shipped frozen or at room temperature prior to DNA extraction. The paper's findings and limits, for the study overall: The quantity of clinical and demographic metadata differed by source and by participant and was supplied without curation.

For CDR1 and CDR2, the germline V gene lists SGHVS and FNYEAQ. Unmatched junction bases come to 6, with V trimmed by 3 bases and J by 0 bases. Spanning cysteine to phenylalanine, the CDR3 consists of 18 amino acids. CDR3 DNA only is kept here, 54 bases in frame from base 1. The immunoSEQ Assay, a bias-controlled multiplex PCR, was used to amplify TCRbeta CDR3 regions from genomic DNA. In the source study's methods: The number of nucleated cells in each sample was estimated from the amplification of reference gene primers within the assay. To quantify the absolute abundance of each unique TCRbeta CDR3 rearrangement, sequence reads were collapsed and filtered. For each sample, productive Simpson clonality was calculated by taking the square root of Simpson's diversity index across productive rearrangements. What TCRdb holds here is the immuneACCESS table cut down to in-frame rearrangements. Part of the clones is not present; checked against another copy, under half of the missing clones reflect an unresolved V gene, and the others are unexplained. The V and J calls and clone size were taken over from that table, and D and trimming were inferred from the DNA. The sample records some 62,000 clones, 80% to 90% of which are singletons. The biggest ten clones account for approximately 4% of the sample.

Sequencing input: PBMCs or T cells enriched from blood (not recorded which). The sequence came from a woman in her thirties or forties with acute COVID-19. Recombination joined TRBV7-6 with TRBJ2-6, and 9 bases in between align with TRBD2. The sequenced DNA: TGTGCCAGCAGCTTGACTAGCGGTTTTTACTCTGGGGCCAACGTCCTGACTTTC. This sequence encodes CASSLTSGFYSGANVLTF.